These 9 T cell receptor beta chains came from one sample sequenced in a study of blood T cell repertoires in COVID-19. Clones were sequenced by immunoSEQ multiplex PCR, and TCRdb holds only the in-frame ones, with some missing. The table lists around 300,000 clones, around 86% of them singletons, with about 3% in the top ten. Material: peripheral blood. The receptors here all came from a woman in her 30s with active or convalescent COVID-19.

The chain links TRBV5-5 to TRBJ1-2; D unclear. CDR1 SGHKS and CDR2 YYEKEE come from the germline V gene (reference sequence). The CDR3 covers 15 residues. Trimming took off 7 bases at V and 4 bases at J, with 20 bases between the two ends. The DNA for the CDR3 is TGTGCCAGCGCCAACGACGGGGAGTCAGGCTATGGCTACACCTTC. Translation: CASANDGESGYGYTF.

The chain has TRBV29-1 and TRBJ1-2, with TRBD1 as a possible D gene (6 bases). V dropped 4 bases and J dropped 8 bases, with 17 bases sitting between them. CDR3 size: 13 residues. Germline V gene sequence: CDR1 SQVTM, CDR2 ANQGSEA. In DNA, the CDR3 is TGCAGCGTTGCCCACGGGACAAACTCGGGCTACACCTTC. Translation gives CSVAHGTNSGYTF.

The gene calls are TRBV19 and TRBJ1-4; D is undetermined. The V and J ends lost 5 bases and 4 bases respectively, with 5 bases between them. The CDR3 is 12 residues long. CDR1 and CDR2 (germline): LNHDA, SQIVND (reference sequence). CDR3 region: CASSPNNEKLFF. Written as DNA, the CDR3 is TGTGCCAGTAGTCCAAATAATGAAAAACTGTTTTTT.

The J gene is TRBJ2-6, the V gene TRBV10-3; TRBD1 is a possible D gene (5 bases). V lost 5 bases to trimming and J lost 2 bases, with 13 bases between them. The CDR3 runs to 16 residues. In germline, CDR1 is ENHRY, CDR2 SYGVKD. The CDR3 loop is CAISQGAETGANVLTF. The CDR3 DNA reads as TGTGCCATCAGTCAAGGGGCGGAGACTGGGGCCAACGTCCTGACTTTC.

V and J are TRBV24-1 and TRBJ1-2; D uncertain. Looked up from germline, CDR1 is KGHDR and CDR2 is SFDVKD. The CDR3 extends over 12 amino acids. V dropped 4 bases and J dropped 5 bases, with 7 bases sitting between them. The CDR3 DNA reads TGTGCCACCAGTGAAACGGGTTATGGCTACACCTTC. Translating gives CATSETGYGYTF.

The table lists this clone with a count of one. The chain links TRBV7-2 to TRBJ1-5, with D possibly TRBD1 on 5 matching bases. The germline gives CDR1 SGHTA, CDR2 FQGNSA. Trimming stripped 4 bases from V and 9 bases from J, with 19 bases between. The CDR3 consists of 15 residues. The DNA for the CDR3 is TGTGCCAGCAGCTACAGTAGGACAACAGGTGGGCCCCAGCATTTT. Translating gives CASSYSRTTGGPQHF.

This CDR3 is CAISRQGLTDTQYF. CDR3 DNA: TGTGCCATCAGTCGACAGGGGCTCACAGATACGCAGTATTTT. J is TRBJ2-3 and V is TRBV10-3; TRBD1 matches at 8 bases. This CDR3 comprises 14 residues. The germline V gene has CDR1 ENHRY and CDR2 SYGVKD. The junction had 3 bases not matched to a gene; V was cut back by 5 bases and J by 2 bases.

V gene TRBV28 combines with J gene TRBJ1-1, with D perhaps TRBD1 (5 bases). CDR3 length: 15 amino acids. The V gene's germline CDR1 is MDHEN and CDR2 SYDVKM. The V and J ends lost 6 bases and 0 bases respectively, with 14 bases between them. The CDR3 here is CASRHWGGVNTEAFF. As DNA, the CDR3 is TGTGCCAGCAGACACTGGGGGGGGGTGAACACTGAAGCTTTCTTT. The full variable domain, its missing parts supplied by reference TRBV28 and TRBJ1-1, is DVKVTQSSRYLVKRTGEKVFLECVQDMDHENMFWYRQDPGLGLRLIYFSYDVKMKEKGDIPEGYSVSREKKERFSLILESASTNQTSMYLCASRHWGGVNTEAFFGQGTRLTVV.

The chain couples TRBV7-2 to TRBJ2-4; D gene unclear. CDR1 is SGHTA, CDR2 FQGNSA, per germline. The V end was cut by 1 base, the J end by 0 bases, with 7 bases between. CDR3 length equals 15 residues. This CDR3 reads CASSLGQLAKNIQYF. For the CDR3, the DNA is TGTGCCAGCAGCTTAGGACAACTAGCCAAAAACATTCAGTACTTC.